These T cell receptor beta chains were read from a single sample in a study of OX40 agonist ivuxolimab in advanced cancers. The method was immunoSEQ multiplex PCR; TCRdb's version includes in-frame clones alone and lacks a portion of them. The repertoire consists of around 25,000 clones, with roughly 76% occurring once and the leading ten covering 12% to 15%. Sequencing used CD4+ or CD8+ T cells sorted from blood, obtained in a trial of the OX40 agonist ivuxolimab. These receptors all stem from an adult with an advanced solid tumor such as melanoma, head and neck, liver or kidney cancer. CDR3s include the opening cysteine and the closing phenylalanine or tryptophan. A D gene is named only where the DNA matches it firmly. For some rows the clone size is stated as once, few or many, or as a class when expanded; others skip it.

v_gene	abundance	d_gene	j_gene	CDR3aa	CDR3nt
TRBV27	medium-sized	-	TRBJ1-1	CASQPNLNTEAFF	TGTGCCAGTCAGCCGAACCTGAACACTGAAGCTTTCTTT
TRBV4-1	-	-	TRBJ2-7	CASSQEPEYEQYF	TGCGCCAGCAGCCAAGAACCAGAATACGAGCAGTACTTC
TRBV11-2	-	TRBD1	TRBJ2-1	CASSSGTGGFYEQFF	TGTGCCAGCAGCTCAGGGACAGGGGGCTTCTATGAGCAGTTCTTC
TRBV6-5	-	TRBD1	TRBJ2-7	CASSYSGQGAYEQYF	TGTGCCAGCAGTTACTCGGGACAGGGGGCCTACGAGCAGTACTTC
TRBV27	-	-	TRBJ2-7	CASTTRGRGNYEQYF	TGTGCCAGCACTACTCGGGGTCGGGGGAACTACGAGCAGTACTTC
TRBV11-1	-	-	TRBJ1-1	CASSPDFQGTEAFF	TGTGCCAGCAGCCCCGATTTTCAAGGGACTGAAGCTTTCTTT
TRBV20-1	medium-sized	-	TRBJ1-1	CSAGTGLEAFF	TGCAGTGCTGGTACAGGGCTCGAAGCTTTCTTT
TRBV7-3	-	TRBD2	TRBJ2-1	CASSSGTSGGRSYNEQFF	TGTGCCAGCAGCTCCGGGACTAGCGGGGGGCGCTCCTACAATGAGCAGTTCTTC
TRBV10-3	-	TRBD2	TRBJ2-4	CAISGGTSNIQYF	TGTGCCATCAGTGGGGGGACTAGCAACATTCAGTACTTC
TRBV6-6	-	-	TRBJ2-3	CASSAYAGRYTQYF	TGTGCCAGCAGTGCATACGCGGGACGGTATACGCAGTATTTT
TRBV4-3	-	-	TRBJ2-1	CASSQQQSEGNEQFF	TGCGCCAGCAGCCAACAACAGTCGGAGGGTAATGAGCAGTTCTTC
TRBV29-1	-	TRBD2	TRBJ2-3	CSVEVSSGVRYTQYF	TGCAGCGTTGAAGTGTCTAGCGGGGTTAGGTATACGCAGTATTTT
TRBV14	-	-	TRBJ1-1	CASSQFPGPNTEAFF	TGTGCCAGCAGCCAGTTCCCGGGGCCAAACACTGAAGCTTTCTTT
TRBV27	once	TRBD1	TRBJ1-4	CASSPQGVREKLFF	TGTGCCAGCAGCCCCCAGGGGGTACGGGAAAAACTGTTTTTT
TRBV2	-	-	TRBJ1-1	CASSGGWGTEAFF	TGTGCCAGCAGTGGGGGCTGGGGCACTGAAGCTTTCTTT
TRBV4-1	few	-	TRBJ2-3	CASSQDLGRVRTDTQYF	TGCGCCAGCAGCCAAGACCTGGGGAGAGTTCGCACAGATACGCAGTATTTT
TRBV4-3	-	-	TRBJ2-2	CASSPYKGARGTNTGELFF	TGCGCCAGCAGCCCTTATAAGGGGGCGCGGGGGACGAACACCGGGGAGCTGTTTTTT
TRBV2	-	-	TRBJ1-1	CASSVWNTEAFF	TGTGCCAGCAGTGTTTGGAACACTGAAGCTTTCTTT
TRBV11-2	-	-	TRBJ2-7	CASSLSSEQYF	TGTGCCAGCAGCTTATCGAGCGAGCAGTACTTC
TRBV30	-	-	TRBJ2-5	CAWVPQGVETQYF	TGTGCCTGGGTCCCACAGGGTGTTGAGACCCAGTACTTC
TRBV19	-	TRBD1	TRBJ1-4	CASSRRQGPNEKLFF	TGTGCCAGTAGTAGACGACAGGGCCCTAATGAAAAACTGTTTTTT
TRBV30	-	TRBD2	TRBJ2-5	CAWSSTSGQETQYF	TGTGCCTGGAGTTCGACTAGCGGCCAAGAGACCCAGTACTTC
TRBV7-7	-	-	TRBJ2-1	CASSRGAGDNEQFF	TGTGCTAGCAGCAGGGGGGCGGGGGACAATGAGCAGTTCTTC
TRBV19	few	-	TRBJ1-2	CASSPPGGLGYTF	TGTGCCAGTAGCCCCCCGGGGGGGCTTGGCTACACCTTC
TRBV7-9	-	-	TRBJ2-2	CASSPSPGGELFF	TGTGCCAGCAGCCCTTCCCCAGGCGGGGAGCTGTTTTTT
TRBV4-1	-	-	TRBJ2-7	CASSQEIRTGYEQYF	TGCGCCAGCAGCCAAGAAATCCGGACGGGATACGAGCAGTACTTC
TRBV7-6	-	-	TRBJ1-4	CASSLEADNEKLFF	TGTGCCAGCAGCTTAGAGGCAGATAATGAAAAACTGTTTTTT
TRBV11-2	-	-	TRBJ2-5	CASSLGSEPGYF	TGTGCCAGCAGCTTAGGTTCGGAACCTGGGTACTTC
TRBV2	-	-	TRBJ2-4	CASRRTLQKKNIQYF	TGTGCCAGCCGACGGACACTACAAAAGAAAAACATTCAGTACTTC
TRBV27	-	TRBD1	TRBJ2-7	CASSVTTGRSYEQYF	TGTGCCAGCAGTGTAACGACAGGGAGATCCTACGAGCAGTACTTC
TRBV27	-	TRBD2	TRBJ2-1	CASSVGLAGYNEQFF	TGTGCCAGCAGTGTCGGACTAGCGGGTTACAATGAGCAGTTCTTC
TRBV4-3	-	TRBD1	TRBJ1-1	CASSQGQGTGTEAFF	TGCGCCAGCAGCCAAGGACAGGGGACGGGCACTGAAGCTTTCTTT
TRBV19	few	-	TRBJ1-6	CASSITPLGRREWDNSPLHF	TGTGCCAGTAGTATAACCCCCCTTGGCAGGCGGGAGTGGGATAATTCACCCCTCCACTTT
TRBV7-2	-	-	TRBJ2-7	CASRNRDTTYEQYF	TGTGCCAGCCGTAATAGGGACACCACCTACGAGCAGTACTTC
TRBV27	-	-	TRBJ1-5	CASSPRTGGSNQPQHF	TGTGCCAGCAGTCCCAGGACGGGGGGGAGCAATCAGCCCCAGCATTTT
TRBV9	medium-sized	-	TRBJ2-1	CASTPQGGSYNEQFF	TGTGCCAGCACCCCCCAGGGGGGTTCCTACAATGAGCAGTTCTTC
TRBV6-5	-	-	TRBJ2-7	CASSYSGGDSYEQYF	TGTGCCAGCAGTTACTCAGGCGGGGACTCCTACGAGCAGTACTTC
TRBV9	medium-sized	-	TRBJ1-4	CASSVGRGIPNEKLFF	TGTGCCAGCAGCGTAGGGCGAGGGATACCCAATGAAAAACTGTTTTTT
TRBV7-2	-	-	TRBJ2-7	CASSLDSLAPYEQYF	TGTGCCAGCAGCTTAGATTCACTAGCTCCCTACGAGCAGTACTTC
TRBV6-4	once	-	TRBJ1-2	CASSPSGNQGYGYTF	TGTGCCAGCAGTCCTTCAGGCAACCAGGGCTATGGCTACACCTTC
TRBV7-6	few	-	TRBJ1-1	CASSLGDLRNTEAFF	TGTGCCAGCAGCTTAGGGGACCTTCGGAACACTGAAGCTTTCTTT
TRBV7-6	-	-	TRBJ1-1	CASSLVAEDEAFF	TGTGCCAGCAGCTTAGTTGCGGAGGATGAAGCTTTCTTT
TRBV19	-	TRBD1	TRBJ2-2	CASTDGRGLSGELFF	TGTGCCAGTACTGACGGCAGGGGGCTGAGCGGGGAGCTGTTTTTT
TRBV7-2	-	-	TRBJ1-1	CASSQGGGTEAFF	TGTGCCAGCAGCCAAGGGGGGGGGACTGAAGCTTTCTTT
TRBV7-3	-	-	TRBJ1-1	CASSPRGMNTEAFF	TGTGCCAGCAGCCCGCGGGGAATGAACACTGAAGCTTTCTTT
TRBV7-8	-	TRBD1	TRBJ2-7	CASSPRDREVLYEQYF	TGTGCCAGCAGCCCCCGGGACAGGGAAGTTCTATACGAGCAGTACTTC
TRBV19	-	TRBD1	TRBJ1-5	CASSGQGSQPQHF	TGTGCCAGTAGTGGACAGGGCAGTCAGCCCCAGCATTTT
TRBV9	-	-	TRBJ1-2	CASSVPGGLKENYGYTF	TGTGCCAGCAGCGTCCCGGGGGGGCTGAAGGAAAACTATGGCTACACCTTC
TRBV5-4	-	TRBD1	TRBJ1-1	CASSLYRGPNTEAFF	TGTGCCAGCAGCTTGTACAGGGGCCCGAACACTGAAGCTTTCTTT
TRBV11-3	-	-	TRBJ2-1	CASSLDWGEVNEQFF	TGTGCCAGCAGCTTAGATTGGGGGGAGGTGAATGAGCAGTTCTTC
TRBV14	-	-	TRBJ2-7	CASSQGADSYEQYF	TGTGCCAGCAGCCAAGGGGCAGACTCCTACGAGCAGTACTTC
TRBV4-1	-	-	TRBJ2-2	CASSQDPGPGELFF	TGCGCCAGCAGCCAAGATCCGGGTCCCGGGGAGCTGTTTTTT
TRBV4-1	-	TRBD1	TRBJ2-7	CASSQDRQGASEQYF	TGCGCCAGCAGCCAAGATCGTCAGGGGGCAAGCGAGCAGTACTTC
TRBV14	-	-	TRBJ2-2	CASSIRQVPGELFF	TGTGCCAGCAGCATTCGACAGGTCCCCGGGGAGCTGTTTTTT
TRBV7-9	-	TRBD1	TRBJ2-3	CASSPPGTGTTDTQYF	TGTGCCAGCAGCCCGCCCGGGACAGGCACTACAGATACGCAGTATTTT
TRBV16	medium-sized	-	TRBJ2-7	CASSQSGGVAYEQYF	TGTGCCAGCAGCCAATCGGGCGGGGTCGCCTACGAGCAGTACTTC
TRBV9	-	-	TRBJ2-5	CASSGWATQETQYF	TGTGCCAGCAGCGGTTGGGCTACCCAAGAGACCCAGTACTTC